The T cell receptor beta chain described here comes from a study of T cells in Graves' hyperthyroidism and ophthalmopathy. General study results and limits: Most thyroid clonotypes expanded above 0.001 appeared in blood too.

Germline lookup yields CDR1 SGHTA and CDR2 FQGNSA. The CDR3 covers 14 residues. As to this clonotype: Its cognate antigen is unknown. This may be a read error: a much more frequent sequence differs by one nucleotide.

Researchers amplified the TCR beta CDR3 regions from RNA transcripts. First-round RT-PCR with HTBI primers amplified the TCR CDR3 region. TCRdb recomputed calls from the multiplex PCR reads with MiXCR, one row per CDR3 protein. The sample records 450,000 to 650,000 distinct CDR3 sequences, about a fifth being singletons. The specimen sequenced was blood. The clonotype originates from a man aged 18 to 30 with Graves' hyperthyroidism. This chain connects TRBV7-2 to TRBJ1-2, with no clear D. The CDR3 DNA is TGTGCCAGCAGCTTAGGAAGCCCGTTTGATGGCAACACCTTC. Its translation is CASSLGSPFDGNTF.